Shown below are 22 T cell receptor beta chains from a single sample sequenced in a study of blood T cell repertoires in COVID-19 (dated by TCRdb to the early 2020s). The method was the immunoSEQ multiplex PCR assay. TCRdb took over this immuneACCESS table, retaining in-frame rearrangements with V and J assigned. Such tables are incomplete; in checked studies, under half of the missing clones stem from an unresolved V gene, and the remainder is unexplained. Here the sample has about 190,000 clones; approximately 84% occur a single time. The ten most abundant clones make up 2.5% to 3.5% of the sample. The sample taken for sequencing was PBMCs or T cells enriched from blood (not recorded which). These receptors came from a woman in her 30s who had recovered from COVID-19.

The CDR3 nucleotides are TGCGCCAGCAGCTTGGGGCGGGATCAGCCCCAGCATTTT. This encodes CASSLGRDQPQHF. The J gene is TRBJ1-5, the V gene TRBV5-1; D not certain. This CDR3 has 13 amino acids. Trimming removed 0 bases from V and 5 bases from J, with 6 bases in between. Germline lookup yields CDR1 SGHRS and CDR2 YFSETQ. Together with reference TRBV5-1 and TRBJ1-5, the CDR3 gives the full variable domain: KAGVTQTPRYLIKTRGQQVTLSCSPISGHRSVSWYQQTPGQGLQFLFEYFSETQRNKGNFPGRFSGRQFSNSRSEMNVSTLELGDSALYLCASSLGRDQPQHFGDGTRLSIL.

V and J are TRBV2 and TRBJ1-2, with TRBD1 as a possible D gene (5 bases). The CDR3 extends over 17 amino acids. V was shortened by 7 bases and J by 5 bases, with 26 bases between the two germline ends. Germline CDR1 reads SNHLY; CDR2 reads FYNNEI. Written as DNA, the CDR3 is TGTGCCAGCAAATCGTTACGGGGGGAAGGAGGATTATATGGCTACACCTTC. Encoded protein: CASKSLRGEGGLYGYTF.

Comments on this clone: The same CDR3 also results from other DNA sequences found in this sample. The chain carries TRBV18 and TRBJ1-1, with D maybe TRBD1 (6 bases). V was shortened by 3 bases and J by 1 base, with 12 bases between the two germline ends. Looked up from germline, CDR1 is KGHSH and CDR2 is LQKENI. The CDR3 totals 15 residues. The CDR3 DNA follows: TGTGCCAGCTCACCGACCAAACAGGGGAACACTGAAGCTTTCTTT. Residues: CASSPTKQGNTEAFF.

This clone showed up just once. V usage is TRBV29-1 and J usage is TRBJ1-1; no clear D. Germline loops: CDR1 SQVTM, CDR2 ANQGSEA. CDR3 length: 15 residues. The germline V and J ends were trimmed by 7 bases and 1 base, with 19 bases remaining between them. This chain's CDR3 is CSAPGSGVSNTEAFF. The CDR3 DNA reads as TGCAGCGCACCGGGAAGCGGGGTTTCGAACACTGAAGCTTTCTTT. The full variable domain, its missing parts supplied by reference TRBV29-1 and TRBJ1-1, is SAVISQKPSRDICQRGTSLTIQCQVDSQVTMMFWYRQQPGQSLTLIATANQGSEATYESGFVIDKFPISRPNLTFSTLTVSNMSPEDSSIYLCSAPGSGVSNTEAFFGQGTRLTVV.

This clone has a handful of counts. The chain joins TRBV11-2 to TRBJ2-7, with D maybe TRBD2 (5 bases). Germline V lookup: CDR1 SGHAT, CDR2 FQNNGV. The length of the CDR3 is 14 residues. Trimming cost V 3 bases and J 3 bases, with 12 bases left between them. CDR3 amino acids: CASSLYRGDYEQYF. Here the CDR3 DNA reads TGTGCCAGCAGCTTGTACCGGGGAGACTACGAGCAGTACTTC.

This clone came up a few times. Distinct nucleotide sequences in the sample also encode this CDR3. This chain connects TRBV5-5 to TRBJ2-5, with TRBD2 as a possible D gene (6 bases). The germline V gene encodes CDR1 SGHKS and CDR2 YYEKEE (reference sequence). V lost 0 bases, J lost 3 bases, and 6 bases lay in between. The CDR3 contains 13 residues. The CDR3 DNA reads TGTGCCAGCAGCTTGGGCGGGGAAGAGACCCAGTACTTC. It is translated as CASSLGGEETQYF.

A single count supports this clone. The rearrangement links TRBV3-1 (or the pseudogene TRBV3-2) to TRBJ2-1; D is perhaps TRBD2 (6 bases). V lost 5 bases and J lost 3, with 11 bases in between. This CDR3 is built from 14 residues. Germline CDR1 and CDR2: LGHDT and YNNKEL (reference sequence). The CDR3 spells CASSNRRDYNEQFF. CDR3 sequence (DNA): TGTGCCAGCAGCAACCGGAGGGACTACAATGAGCAGTTCTTC.

V gene TRBV28 combines with J gene TRBJ2-2; 8 bases are a match to TRBD1. V lost 1 base, J lost 2 bases, and 3 bases stayed unmatched. In germline, CDR1 is MDHEN, CDR2 SYDVKM. CDR3 size: 16 residues. CDR3 nucleotide sequence: TGTGCCAGCAGTTTATCGACAGGGGCCAACACCGGGGAGCTGTTTTTT. Its translation: CASSLSTGANTGELFF.

J is TRBJ1-5 and V is TRBV3-1 (or the pseudogene TRBV3-2), with TRBD1 matching 8 bases. Looked up from germline, CDR1 is LGHDT and CDR2 is YNNKEL (reference sequence). This CDR3 has 14 residues. V shed 2 bases and J 6 bases; nucleotides not matched to a gene: 3. CDR3 region: CASSQQGAGQPQHF. The DNA of the CDR3 is TGTGCCAGCAGCCAACAGGGGGCGGGTCAGCCCCAGCATTTT.

The count of this clone is one. The chain joins TRBV7-2 to TRBJ1-2, with a weak D call TRBD1 (6 bases). The CDR3 loop spans 16 amino acids. Germline CDR1 SGHTA, CDR2 FQGNSA. V lost 5 bases and J lost 7, with 23 bases in between. The CDR3 here is CASSPLRGAGAGGYTF. CDR3 sequence (DNA): TGTGCCAGCAGCCCCCTCCGGGGTGCGGGGGCCGGTGGCTACACCTTC.

V and J are TRBV30 and TRBJ1-1, with D possibly matching TRBD1 (5 bases). The CDR3 is 14 amino acids. Trimming took off 4 bases at V and 4 bases at J, with 16 bases between the two ends. Germline CDR1 reads GTSNPN; CDR2 reads SVGIG (reference sequence). CDR3 nucleotide sequence: TGTGCCTGGAACTGGGACGGGAGAAGCACTGAAGCTTTCTTT. This encodes CAWNWDGRSTEAFF.

The CDR3 protein is CASTEANTYGYTF. The CDR3, as DNA: TGTGCCAGCACCGAGGCTAATACTTATGGCTACACCTTC. This rearrangement joins TRBV7-8 to TRBJ1-2; D gene ambiguous. The CDR3 spans 13 residues. Germline V lookup: CDR1 SGHVS, CDR2 FQNEAQ. Trimming removed 7 bases at V and 5 bases at J, with 14 bases between.

The chain uses TRBV2 and TRBJ1-5, with a tentative D call TRBD1 (5 bases). The CDR3 has 14 residues. Trimming shortened V by 3 bases and J by 6 bases, and 12 bases separated the two germline ends. CDR1 and CDR2 (germline): SNHLY, FYNNEI. In DNA, the CDR3 is TGTGCCAGCAGTGACAGGGCAGATTTTCAGCCCCAGCATTTT. Amino acid sequence: CASSDRADFQPQHF. Using reference TRBV2 and TRBJ1-5 for the parts outside the CDR3, the full variable domain is EPEVTQTPSHQVTQMGQEVILRCVPISNHLYFYWYRQILGQKVEFLVSFYNNEISEKSEIFDDQFSVERPDGSNFTLKIRSTKLEDSAMYFCASSDRADFQPQHFGDGTRLSIL.

The chain couples TRBV19 to TRBJ2-7; D might be TRBD2 (5 bases). CDR3 size: 14 residues. The ends were cut back, 3 bases at V and 5 bases at J, with 14 bases in the middle. Per the germline V gene, CDR1 is LNHDA and CDR2 is SQIVND (reference sequence). The CDR3, as DNA: TGTGCCAGTAGTATGGCTTTCGGGGTCAACGAGCAGTACGTC. Translation: CASSMAFGVNEQYV.

The rearrangement links TRBV29-1 to TRBJ2-5; D possibly corresponds to TRBD2 (5 bases). CDR1 and CDR2 (germline): SQVTM, ANQGSEA. V was pared by 6 bases and J by 5 bases, with 13 bases between. The CDR3 is 12 amino acids. For the CDR3, the DNA is TGCAGCGTGAGGGTTGGCCCGGAGACCCAGTACTTC. This codes for CSVRVGPETQYF.

This CDR3 is CASSLGRGLGDEQYF. In DNA form, the CDR3 reads TGTGCCAGCAGCTTAGGGAGGGGTTTGGGTGACGAGCAGTACTTC. The chain is built from TRBV7-3 and TRBJ2-7, with 7 bases fitting TRBD2. This CDR3 region has 15 residues. The junction had 9 bases not matched to a gene; V was cut back by 2 bases and J by 5 bases. Germline assignment: CDR1 SGHTA and CDR2 FQGTGA.

This chain joins TRBV11-2 and TRBJ2-1, with D unclear. Germline assignment: CDR1 SGHAT and CDR2 FQNNGV. This CDR3 has 15 amino acids. Trimming took 8 bases from V and 0 from J, leaving 14 bases between them. The CDR3 DNA is TGTGCCAGCGGGTTAGGAGTAAGCTCCTACAATGAGCAGTTCTTC. Amino acid sequence: CASGLGVSSYNEQFF.

The gene calls are TRBV10-3 and TRBJ2-4, with 9 bases identical to TRBD1. The length of the CDR3 is 14 residues. V trimming: 4 bases; J trimming: 3 bases; junction bases outside the gene matches: 1. The germline V gene encodes CDR1 ENHRY and CDR2 SYGVKD. CDR3 in DNA: TGTGCCATCAGTGGGACAGGGGTCAAAAACATTCAGTACTTC. This gives the protein CAISGTGVKNIQYF.

This clone was seen just once. The CDR3 loop is CASSPSGGRLDQPQHF. CDR3 bases: TGTGCCAGCAGTCCCTCAGGTGGGAGGTTGGATCAGCCCCAGCATTTT. The genes are TRBV6-6 and TRBJ1-5, with D unresolved. This CDR3 spans 16 amino acids. The V end lost 5 bases, the J end lost 5 bases, and 19 bases lay between the germline ends. Germline-derived CDR1 and CDR2 are MNHNY and SVGAGI (reference sequence).

The chain joins TRBV10-2 to TRBJ2-7; D unclear. This CDR3 has 14 residues. Germline lookup yields CDR1 WSHSY and CDR2 SAAADI. The V end was cut by 0 bases, the J end by 5 bases, with 11 bases between. CDR3 amino acids: CASSESHSPHEQYV. Here the CDR3 DNA reads TGCGCCAGCAGTGAGTCCCACTCTCCGCACGAGCAGTACGTC.

This chain connects TRBV11-2 to TRBJ1-4, with TRBD1 matching over 10 bases. Trimming removed 6 bases from V and 7 bases from J; junction bases left unmatched: 5. CDR3 size: 14 residues. CDR1 and CDR2 from the germline V gene are SGHAT and FQNNGV. CDR3 protein: CASSRGTGVEKLFF. CDR3 DNA: TGTGCCAGCAGTCGTGGGACAGGGGTTGAAAAACTGTTTTTT.

V gene TRBV21-1 combines with J gene TRBJ2-7; the table's D call, TRBD2, has no DNA check behind it. TRBV21-1 counts as a pseudogene. The CDR3 has 16 residues. CDR3 region: CASSKARLADSYEQYF. As DNA, the CDR3 is TGTGCCAGCAGCAAAGCGAGACTAGCGGACTCCTACGAGCAGTACTTC.